The next 25 T cell receptor beta chains were all read from a single sample in a study of T cell responses to AZD1222 COVID-19 vaccine (dated by TCRdb to about 2021). The receptor library was made with the immunoSEQ multiplex PCR assay. Imported from immuneACCESS, the table was reduced by TCRdb to in-frame sequences with V and J called. These copies leave out some clones; in studies compared against another copy, an unresolved V gene accounts for under half, and the cause of the remainder is not known. The sample records about 99,000 clones, around nine tenths of which are singletons. Jointly, the top ten make up 2.5% to 3% of the sample. The intended sense of this specimen's time point label: baseline before first vaccination. The source material was peripheral blood, sampled on day 0 of AZD1222 vaccination. All receptors come from an adult in good health.

V and J are TRBV12-5 and TRBJ1-3; perhaps TRBD1 as D (5 bases). V lost 2 bases and J 3 bases, leaving 11 bases between the germline ends. The V gene's germline CDR1 is LGHNT and CDR2 FRNRAP. The CDR3 loop spans 15 amino acids. CDR3 loop: CASGLHQGGGNTIYF. CDR3 DNA: TGTGCTAGTGGTTTGCACCAGGGAGGTGGAAACACCATATATTTT.

The genes are TRBV12-5 and TRBJ1-3, with D possibly TRBD1 on 6 matching bases. The CDR3 extends over 19 amino acids. V was cut by 2 bases and J by 0 bases, with 20 bases left in between. Germline CDR1 LGHNT, CDR2 FRNRAP. The CDR3 is CASGLRAGARKSSGNTIYF. In DNA, the CDR3 is TGTGCTAGTGGTTTGAGGGCAGGGGCGCGAAAGAGCTCTGGAAACACCATATATTTT.

The chain uses TRBV7-9 and TRBJ1-1; D is possibly TRBD1 (6 bases). The CDR3 has 16 residues. V lost 4 bases and J lost 4, with 19 bases in between. The germline V gene encodes CDR1 SEHNR and CDR2 FQNEAQ (reference sequence). DNA of the CDR3: TGTGCCAGCAGCTCCGGAGGGGGGACCAAGGGCACTGAAGCTTTCTTT. Encoded protein: CASSSGGGTKGTEAFF.

The V and J genes are TRBV15 and TRBJ1-1; 7 bases are shared with TRBD1. This CDR3 contains 16 residues. J was trimmed by 5 bases and V by 0 bases; bases with no gene match: 9. The germline gives CDR1 LNHNV, CDR2 YYDKDF (reference sequence). CDR3 protein: CATSRDPTGLGTEAFF. The DNA for the CDR3 is TGTGCCACCAGCAGAGACCCGACAGGGTTGGGGACTGAAGCTTTCTTT.

The CDR3 loop is CASSDPGTSGTIYF. The CDR3 region has the DNA TGTGCCAGCAGTGACCCCGGGACCTCGGGCACCATATATTTT. This chain joins TRBV25-1 and TRBJ1-3; possible D gene TRBD1, 5 bases. Germline V gene sequence: CDR1 MGHDK, CDR2 SYGVNS. V was pared by 3 bases and J by 9 bases, with 15 bases between. There are 14 residues in the CDR3. The whole variable domain, filled in from reference TRBV25-1 and TRBJ1-3, reads EADIYQTPRYLVIGTGKKITLECSQTMGHDKMYWYQQDPGMELHLIHYSYGVNSTEKGDLSSESTVSRIRTEHFPLTLESARPSHTSQYLCASSDPGTSGTIYFGEGSWLTVV.

This clone was found a few times. V gene TRBV6-2 or TRBV6-3 combines with J gene TRBJ2-1; the D gene is possibly TRBD1 (6 bases). This CDR3 contains 15 residues. The germline V gene has CDR1 MNHEY and CDR2 SVGEGT. V was trimmed by 6 bases and J by 4 bases, leaving 16 bases between them. The CDR3 sequence: CASSSPPDRYNEQFF. DNA of the CDR3: TGTGCCAGCAGCTCCCCGCCCGACAGGTACAATGAGCAGTTCTTC.

V is TRBV2 and J is TRBJ2-1, with 9 bases fitting TRBD2. Germline CDR1 and CDR2: SNHLY and FYNNEI. Germline trimming cut 2 bases from V and 4 bases from J; bases unmatched to any gene: 6. The CDR3 is 16 residues long. The CDR3 sequence: CASSEWASGTYNEQFF. In DNA, the CDR3 is TGTGCCAGCAGTGAATGGGCTAGCGGGACTTACAATGAGCAGTTCTTC.

The rearrangement links TRBV14 to TRBJ2-1; 7 bases map to TRBD2. Unmatched junction bases numbered 2, after V lost 0 bases and J lost 0 bases. Germline V gene data show CDR1 as SGHDN and CDR2 as FVKESK. CDR3 size: 16 residues. In DNA, the CDR3 is TGTGCCAGCAGCCAAGACGGCGGGAGCTCCTACAATGAGCAGTTCTTC. This sequence encodes CASSQDGGSSYNEQFF.

This clone was detected a few times. This rearrangement joins TRBV6-5 to TRBJ1-5; possible D gene TRBD1, 5 bases. Germline values: CDR1 MNHEY, CDR2 SVGAGI. The CDR3 length is 13 residues. V lost 4 bases to trimming and J lost 11 bases, with 15 bases between them. The CDR3 loop reads CASSLGGRSTQHF. As DNA, the CDR3 is TGTGCCAGCAGTTTGGGGGGAAGGTCGACCCAGCATTTT.

This chain uses TRBV7-8 with TRBJ2-2, with 7 positions matching TRBD1. Trimming removed 4 bases from V and 3 bases from J; junction bases left unmatched: 2. CDR1 and CDR2 from the germline V gene are SGHVS and FQNEAQ. The CDR3 is 14 residues long. The CDR3: CASSSGTDTGELFF. Written as DNA, the CDR3 is TGTGCCAGCAGCTCCGGGACAGACACCGGGGAGCTGTTTTTT.

The rearrangement uses TRBV30 and TRBJ1-1, with D unclear. Trimming shortened V by 0 bases and J by 5 bases, and 16 bases separated the two germline ends. Germline CDR1 and CDR2: GTSNPN and SVGIG (reference sequence). The CDR3 is 15 amino acids. CDR3 amino acids: CAWSVLGSRATEAFF. The DNA of the CDR3 is TGTGCCTGGAGTGTACTAGGTTCCCGGGCTACTGAAGCTTTCTTT.

The chain recombines TRBV29-1 with TRBJ2-5, with D unresolved. V lost 7 bases, J lost 5 bases, and 11 bases lay in between. Germline loops: CDR1 SQVTM, CDR2 ANQGSEA. This CDR3 spans 11 amino acids. In nucleotides, the CDR3 is TGCAGCGCCGACTCCTGGGAGACCCAGTACTTC. Residues: CSADSWETQYF.

V usage is TRBV6-6 and J usage is TRBJ1-1; 10 bases agree with TRBD1. The J segment lost 8 bases and the V segment lost 5 bases, leaving 5 bases of the junction unmatched. The CDR3 length is 13 residues. In germline, CDR1 is MNHNY, CDR2 SVGAGI (reference sequence). The CDR3 protein is CASSNPDRGEAFF. DNA for the CDR3: TGTGCCAGCAGTAACCCGGACAGGGGGGAAGCTTTCTTT.

The DNA of the CDR3 is TGTGCCAGCAGCCGACTAGCGGGTGATCTCACAGATACGCAGTATTTT. Translation gives CASSRLAGDLTDTQYF. The chain couples TRBV6-6 to TRBJ2-3; 10 bases are shared with TRBD2. This CDR3 is built from 16 residues. The ends lost 6 bases at V and 2 bases at J; junction bases unmatched: 8. Germline values: CDR1 MNHNY, CDR2 SVGAGI (reference sequence).

CDR3 coding DNA: TGTGCCAGCAGCTACGGCGACACTTTCTACGAGCAGTACTTC. It translates to CASSYGDTFYEQYF. This chain links TRBV5-4 with TRBJ2-7, with D hard to call. V lost 3 bases to trimming and J lost 3 bases, with 13 bases between them. The length of the CDR3 is 14 residues. The V gene's germline CDR1 is SGHNT and CDR2 YYREEE (reference sequence). The full variable domain, with the rest looked up from reference TRBV5-4 and TRBJ2-7, is ETGVTQSPTHLIKTRGQQVTLRCSSQSGHNTVSWYQQALGQGPQFIFQYYREEENGRGNFPPRFSGLQFPNYSSELNVNALELDDSALYLCASSYGDTFYEQYFGPGTRLTVT.

The gene calls are TRBV3-1 (or the pseudogene TRBV3-2) and TRBJ2-2, with D unclear. The germline V and J ends were trimmed by 1 base and 7 bases, with 13 bases remaining between them. The CDR3 has 15 residues. Germline V CDR1 and CDR2: LGHDT, YNNKEL (reference sequence). The CDR3 DNA is TGTGCCAGCAGCCAAGGACTCCTCGAACTCGGGGAGCTGTTTTTT. Protein sequence: CASSQGLLELGELFF.

The chain links TRBV7-6 to TRBJ2-5; TRBD2 matches at 11 bases. Germline V gene data show CDR1 as SGHVS and CDR2 as FNYEAQ. The junction had 12 bases not matched to a gene; V was cut back by 5 bases and J by 7 bases. The CDR3 has 16 residues. CDR3 region: CASSLLAGAVSGTQYF. CDR3 DNA sequence: TGTGCCAGCAGCCTACTAGCGGGAGCGGTTTCGGGGACCCAGTACTTC.

The chain recombines TRBV4-2 with TRBJ2-1; D gene unclear. The CDR3 runs 16 residues. V was shortened by 1 base and J by 0 bases, with 10 bases between the two germline ends. Germline CDR1 and CDR2: LGHNA and YNFKEQ. CDR3 in DNA: TGTGCCAGCAGCCAAGCAGACGTAGGCTCCTACAATGAGCAGTTCTTC. Translating it yields CASSQADVGSYNEQFF.

V and J are TRBV6-2 or TRBV6-3 and TRBJ1-3; no reliable D call. With 2 bases removed from V and 0 bases from J, the gap between germline ends came to 11 bases. CDR1 is MNHEY and CDR2 is SVGEGT in the germline V gene. The CDR3 sequence is 16 residues long. The CDR3 spells CASSYIDVPSGNTIYF. The CDR3 DNA reads as TGTGCCAGCAGTTACATCGACGTCCCCTCTGGAAACACCATATATTTT.

CDR3 sequence: CASSKGDRDSGNTIYF. CDR3 in DNA: TGTGCCAGCAGCAAAGGGGACAGGGACTCTGGAAACACCATATATTTT. This chain joins TRBV21-1 and TRBJ1-3; the table calls TRBD1, which could not be checked here. TRBV21-1 constitutes a pseudogene. There are 16 residues in the CDR3.

This clone has just a few counts. The chain has TRBV13 and TRBJ2-3; D may be TRBD2 (6 bases). This CDR3 has 16 amino acids. Germline CDR1 and CDR2: PRHDT and FYEKMQ (reference sequence). The V end was cut by 5 bases, the J end by 2 bases, with 17 bases between. CDR3 nucleotides: TGTGCCAGCAGCGCGGGGCTATATCAAATCACAGATACGCAGTATTTT. Translated: CASSAGLYQITDTQYF.

J is TRBJ2-2 and V is TRBV19, with 15 positions matching TRBD2. With 6 bases clipped from V and 4 bases from J, the junction kept 12 bases outside the gene matches. This CDR3 region has 19 residues. Germline V gene data show CDR1 as LNHDA and CDR2 as SQIVND (reference sequence). CDR3 in amino acids: CASRPGTSGRKVVTGELFF. DNA of the CDR3: TGTGCCAGTAGGCCCGGGACTAGCGGGAGGAAGGTAGTCACCGGGGAGCTGTTTTTT.

Details on this clone: One end of the junction does not line up with germline, which may come from a read error. The chain employs TRBV5-1 and TRBJ1-3; D unresolved. From germline, CDR1 is SGHRS and CDR2 YFSETQ. This CDR3 is 14 amino acids long. The CDR3 region has the DNA TGTGCCAGCAGCTTGTCTGTCTCTGGAAACACCATATATTTT. It translates to CASSLSVSGNTIYF.

The sample holds one count of this clone. The rearrangement links TRBV5-6 to TRBJ1-2; the D gene is possibly TRBD1 (6 bases). V shed 0 bases and J shed 5 bases, with 11 bases lying between them. Germline values: CDR1 SGHDT, CDR2 YYEEEE. This CDR3 contains 14 residues. The CDR3 DNA reads as TGTGCCAGCAGCTTGGGGGCAGGGGCATATGGCTACACCTTC. This gives the protein CASSLGAGAYGYTF.

This clone has more than one count but fewer than ten. J is TRBJ1-1 and V is TRBV7-8; TRBD1 is a possible D gene (5 bases). The CDR3 has 15 amino acids. V lost 5 bases and J lost 4, with 17 bases in between. The germline V gene has CDR1 SGHVS and CDR2 FQNEAQ. The chain's CDR3 is CASSPLGVGATEAFF. The CDR3 DNA is TGTGCCAGCAGCCCGCTCGGGGTAGGGGCCACTGAAGCTTTCTTT.